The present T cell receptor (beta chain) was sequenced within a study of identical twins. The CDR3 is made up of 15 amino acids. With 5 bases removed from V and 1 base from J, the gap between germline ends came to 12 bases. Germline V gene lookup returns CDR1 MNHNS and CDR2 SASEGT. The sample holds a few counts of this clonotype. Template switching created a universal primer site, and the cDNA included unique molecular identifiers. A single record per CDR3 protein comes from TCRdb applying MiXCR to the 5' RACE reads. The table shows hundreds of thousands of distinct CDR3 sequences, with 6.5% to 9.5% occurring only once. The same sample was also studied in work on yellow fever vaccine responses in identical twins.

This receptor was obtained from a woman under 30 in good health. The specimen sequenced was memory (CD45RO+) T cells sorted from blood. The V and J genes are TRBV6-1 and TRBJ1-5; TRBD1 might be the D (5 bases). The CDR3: CASSTGPASNQPQHF. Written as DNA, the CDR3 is TGTGCCAGCAGTACGGGACCGGCGAGCAATCAGCCCCAGCATTTT.